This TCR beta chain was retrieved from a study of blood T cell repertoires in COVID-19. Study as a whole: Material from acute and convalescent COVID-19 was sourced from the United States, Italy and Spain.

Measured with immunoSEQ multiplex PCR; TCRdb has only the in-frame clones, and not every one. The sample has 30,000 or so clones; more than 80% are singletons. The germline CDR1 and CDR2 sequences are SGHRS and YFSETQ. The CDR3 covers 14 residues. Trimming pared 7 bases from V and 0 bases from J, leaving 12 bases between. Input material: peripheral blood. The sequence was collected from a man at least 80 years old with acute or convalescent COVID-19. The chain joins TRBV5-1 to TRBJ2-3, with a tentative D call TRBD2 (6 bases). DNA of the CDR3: TGCGCCAGCTTTGAGGGGACTAGCACAGATACGCAGTATTTT. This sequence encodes CASFEGTSTDTQYF. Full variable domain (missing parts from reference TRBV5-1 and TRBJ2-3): KAGVTQTPRYLIKTRGQQVTLSCSPISGHRSVSWYQQTPGQGLQFLFEYFSETQRNKGNFPGRFSGRQFSNSRSEMNVSTLELGDSALYLCASFEGTSTDTQYFGPGTRLTVL.